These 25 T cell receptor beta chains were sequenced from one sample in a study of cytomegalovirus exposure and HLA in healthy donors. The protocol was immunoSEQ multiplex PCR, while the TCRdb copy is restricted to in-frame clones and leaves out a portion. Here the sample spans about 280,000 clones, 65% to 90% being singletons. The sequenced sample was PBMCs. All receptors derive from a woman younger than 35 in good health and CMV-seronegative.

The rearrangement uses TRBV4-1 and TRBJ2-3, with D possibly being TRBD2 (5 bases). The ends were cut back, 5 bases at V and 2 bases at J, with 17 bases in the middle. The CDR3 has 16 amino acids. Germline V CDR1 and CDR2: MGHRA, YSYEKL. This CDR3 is CASSSRDARATDTQYF. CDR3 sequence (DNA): TGCGCCAGCAGCTCCCGGGATGCCCGGGCCACAGATACGCAGTATTTT.

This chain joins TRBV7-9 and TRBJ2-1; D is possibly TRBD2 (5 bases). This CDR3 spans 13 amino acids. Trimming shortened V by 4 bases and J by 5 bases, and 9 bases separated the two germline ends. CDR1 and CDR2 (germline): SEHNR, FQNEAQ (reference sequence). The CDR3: CASSSGNNNEQFF. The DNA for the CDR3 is TGTGCCAGCAGCTCCGGGAACAACAATGAGCAGTTCTTC.

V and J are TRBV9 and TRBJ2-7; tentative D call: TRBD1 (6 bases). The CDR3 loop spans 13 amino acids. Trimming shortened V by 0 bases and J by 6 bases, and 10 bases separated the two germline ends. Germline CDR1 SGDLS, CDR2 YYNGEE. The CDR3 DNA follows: TGTGCCAGCAGCGTAGGCCCAGGGGCCGAGCAGTACTTC. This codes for CASSVGPGAEQYF. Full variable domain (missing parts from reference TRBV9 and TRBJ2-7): DSGVTQTPKHLITATGQRVTLRCSPRSGDLSVYWYQQSLDQGLQFLIQYYNGEERAKGNILERFSAQQFPDLHSELNLSSLELGDSALYFCASSVGPGAEQYFGPGTRLTVT.

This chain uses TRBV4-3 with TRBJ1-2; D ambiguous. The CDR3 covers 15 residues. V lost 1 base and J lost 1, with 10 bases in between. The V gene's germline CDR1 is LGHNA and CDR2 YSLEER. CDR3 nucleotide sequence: TGCGCCAGCAGCCAAGCCAAGGGAGGTAACTATGGCTACACCTTC. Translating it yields CASSQAKGGNYGYTF.

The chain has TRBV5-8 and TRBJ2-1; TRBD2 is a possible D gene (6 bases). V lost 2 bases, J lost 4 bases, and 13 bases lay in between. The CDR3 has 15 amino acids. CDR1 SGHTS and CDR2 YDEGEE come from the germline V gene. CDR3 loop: CASSFPGLLYNEQFF. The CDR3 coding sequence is TGTGCCAGCAGCTTTCCGGGACTGCTATACAATGAGCAGTTCTTC.

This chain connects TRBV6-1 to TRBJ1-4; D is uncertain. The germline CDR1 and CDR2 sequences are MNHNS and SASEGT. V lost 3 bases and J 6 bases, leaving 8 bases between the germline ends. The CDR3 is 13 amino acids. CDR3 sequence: CASSDRSDEKLFF. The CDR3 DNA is TGTGCCAGCAGTGACAGGTCTGATGAAAAACTGTTTTTT.

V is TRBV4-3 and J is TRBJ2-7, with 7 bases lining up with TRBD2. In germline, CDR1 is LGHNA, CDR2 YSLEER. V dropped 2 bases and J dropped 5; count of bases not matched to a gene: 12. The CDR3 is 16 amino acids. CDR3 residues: CASSQNLGSGGHEQYF. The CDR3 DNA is TGCGCCAGCAGCCAAAACTTGGGATCGGGAGGTCACGAGCAGTACTTC.

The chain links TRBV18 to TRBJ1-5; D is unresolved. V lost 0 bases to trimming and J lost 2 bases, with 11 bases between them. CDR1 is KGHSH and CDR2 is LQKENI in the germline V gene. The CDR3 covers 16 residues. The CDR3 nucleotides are TGTGCCAGCTCACCACCGTTGGAGGCCGGCAATCAGCCCCAGCATTTT. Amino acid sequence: CASSPPLEAGNQPQHF.

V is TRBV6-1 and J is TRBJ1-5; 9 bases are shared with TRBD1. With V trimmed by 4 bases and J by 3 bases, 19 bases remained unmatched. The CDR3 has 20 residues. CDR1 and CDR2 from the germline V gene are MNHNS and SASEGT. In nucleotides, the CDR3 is TGTGCCAGCAGTGTGCCGTTCGGACAGGGGAGGGGAGTGACCAATCAGCCCCAGCATTTT. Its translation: CASSVPFGQGRGVTNQPQHF.

The CDR3: CASSYPYGGRAYNEQFF. The CDR3, as DNA: TGTGCCAGCAGCTACCCCTACGGCGGGAGAGCGTACAATGAGCAGTTCTTC. V is TRBV13 and J is TRBJ2-1; 7 bases are a match to TRBD2. V trimming: 4 bases; J trimming: 4 bases; junction bases outside the gene matches: 13. CDR3 length: 17 amino acids. The germline V gene has CDR1 PRHDT and CDR2 FYEKMQ (reference sequence).

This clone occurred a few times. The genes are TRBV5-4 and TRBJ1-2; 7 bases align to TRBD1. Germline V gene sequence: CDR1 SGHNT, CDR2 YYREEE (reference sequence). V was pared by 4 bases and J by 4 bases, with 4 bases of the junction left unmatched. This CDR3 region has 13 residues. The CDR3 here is CASSEGQFYGYTF. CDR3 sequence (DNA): TGTGCCAGCAGCGAGGGACAGTTCTATGGCTACACCTTC.

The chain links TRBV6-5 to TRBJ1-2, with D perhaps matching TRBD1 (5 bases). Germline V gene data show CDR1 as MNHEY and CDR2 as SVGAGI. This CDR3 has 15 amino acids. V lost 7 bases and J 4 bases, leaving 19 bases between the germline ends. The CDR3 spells CASTPSGRVAYGYTF. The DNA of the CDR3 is TGTGCCAGCACTCCCTCGGGCAGGGTTGCCTATGGCTACACCTTC.

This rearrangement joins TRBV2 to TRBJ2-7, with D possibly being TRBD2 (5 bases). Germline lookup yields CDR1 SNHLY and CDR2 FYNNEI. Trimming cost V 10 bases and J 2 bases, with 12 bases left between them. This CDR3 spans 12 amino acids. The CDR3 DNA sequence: TGTGCCACCCTGGAGACTACCTACGAGCAGTACTTC. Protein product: CATLETTYEQYF.

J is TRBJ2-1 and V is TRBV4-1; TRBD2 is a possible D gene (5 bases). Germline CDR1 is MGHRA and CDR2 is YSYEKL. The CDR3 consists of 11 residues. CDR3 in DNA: TGCGCTAGTAAATGGGAGAATGAGCAGTTCTTC. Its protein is CASKWENEQFF.

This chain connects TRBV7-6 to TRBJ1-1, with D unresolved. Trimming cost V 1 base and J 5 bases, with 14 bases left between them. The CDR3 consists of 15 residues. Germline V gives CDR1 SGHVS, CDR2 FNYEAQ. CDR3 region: CASSLGATEGTEAFF. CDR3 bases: TGTGCCAGCAGCTTAGGGGCCACCGAAGGTACTGAAGCTTTCTTT.

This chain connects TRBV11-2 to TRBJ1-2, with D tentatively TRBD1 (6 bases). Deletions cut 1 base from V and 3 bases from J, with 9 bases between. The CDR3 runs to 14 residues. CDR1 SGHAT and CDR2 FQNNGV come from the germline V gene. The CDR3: CASSLGTGYYGYTF. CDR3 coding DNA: TGTGCCAGCAGCTTAGGAACAGGGTACTATGGCTACACCTTC.

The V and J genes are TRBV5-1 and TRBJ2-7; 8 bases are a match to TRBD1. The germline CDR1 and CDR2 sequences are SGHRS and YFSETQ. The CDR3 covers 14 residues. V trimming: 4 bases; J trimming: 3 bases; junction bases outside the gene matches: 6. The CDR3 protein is CASSTDRVFYEQYF. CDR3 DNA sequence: TGCGCCAGCAGCACGGACAGGGTTTTCTACGAGCAGTACTTC. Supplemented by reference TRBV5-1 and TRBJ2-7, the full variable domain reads KAGVTQTPRYLIKTRGQQVTLSCSPISGHRSVSWYQQTPGQGLQFLFEYFSETQRNKGNFPGRFSGRQFSNSRSEMNVSTLELGDSALYLCASSTDRVFYEQYFGPGTRLTVT.

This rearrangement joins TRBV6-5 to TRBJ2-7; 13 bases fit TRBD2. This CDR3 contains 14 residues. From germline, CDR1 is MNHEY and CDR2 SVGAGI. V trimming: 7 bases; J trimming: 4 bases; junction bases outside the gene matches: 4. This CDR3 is CASNTLAGGYEQYF. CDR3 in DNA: TGTGCCAGCAACACACTAGCGGGGGGGTACGAGCAGTACTTC.

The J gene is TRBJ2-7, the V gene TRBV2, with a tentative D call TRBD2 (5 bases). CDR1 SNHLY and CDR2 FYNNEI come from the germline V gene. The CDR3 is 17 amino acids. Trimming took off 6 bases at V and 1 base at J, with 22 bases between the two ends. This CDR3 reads CASSDTPIGLPSYEQYF. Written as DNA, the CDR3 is TGTGCCAGCAGCGATACCCCCATAGGACTCCCATCCTACGAGCAGTACTTC. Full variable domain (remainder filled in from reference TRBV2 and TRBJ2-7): EPEVTQTPSHQVTQMGQEVILRCVPISNHLYFYWYRQILGQKVEFLVSFYNNEISEKSEIFDDQFSVERPDGSNFTLKIRSTKLEDSAMYFCASSDTPIGLPSYEQYFGPGTRLTVT.

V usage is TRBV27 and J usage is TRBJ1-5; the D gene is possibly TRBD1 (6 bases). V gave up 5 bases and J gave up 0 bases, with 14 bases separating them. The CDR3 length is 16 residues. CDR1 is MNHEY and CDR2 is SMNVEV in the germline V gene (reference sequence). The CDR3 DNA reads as TGTGCCAGCAGTCCAACTGACAGGTATAGCAATCAGCCCCAGCATTTT. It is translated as CASSPTDRYSNQPQHF.

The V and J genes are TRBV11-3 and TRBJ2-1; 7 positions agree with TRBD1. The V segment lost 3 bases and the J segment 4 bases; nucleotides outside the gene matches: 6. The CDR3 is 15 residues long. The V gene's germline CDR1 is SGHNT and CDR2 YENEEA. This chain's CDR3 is CASSFAGTEYNEQFF. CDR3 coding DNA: TGTGCCAGCAGCTTTGCCGGGACAGAATACAATGAGCAGTTCTTC.

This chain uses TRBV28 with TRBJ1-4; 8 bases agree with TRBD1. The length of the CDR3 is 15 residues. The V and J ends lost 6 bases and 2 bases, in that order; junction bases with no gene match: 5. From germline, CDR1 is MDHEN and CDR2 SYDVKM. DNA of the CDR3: TGTGCCAGCAGAACGGACAGGGCGACTAATGAAAAACTGTTTTTT. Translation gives CASRTDRATNEKLFF.

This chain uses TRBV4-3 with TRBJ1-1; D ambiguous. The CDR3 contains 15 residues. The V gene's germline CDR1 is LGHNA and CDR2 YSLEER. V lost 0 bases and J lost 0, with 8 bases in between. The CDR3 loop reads CASSQDTEVNTEAFF. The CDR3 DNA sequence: TGCGCCAGCAGCCAAGATACAGAAGTGAACACTGAAGCTTTCTTT.

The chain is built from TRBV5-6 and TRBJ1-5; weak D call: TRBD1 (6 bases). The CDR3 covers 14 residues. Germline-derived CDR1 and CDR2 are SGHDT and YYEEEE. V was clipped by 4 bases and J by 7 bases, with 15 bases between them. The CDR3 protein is CASSQGERGQPQHF. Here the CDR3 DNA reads TGTGCCAGCAGCCAGGGTGAGAGGGGGCAGCCCCAGCATTTT.

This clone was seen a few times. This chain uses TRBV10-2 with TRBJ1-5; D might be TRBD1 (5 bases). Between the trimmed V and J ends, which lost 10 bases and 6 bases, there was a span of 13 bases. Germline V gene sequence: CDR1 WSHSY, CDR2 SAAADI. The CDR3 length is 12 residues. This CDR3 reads CATQGGAQPQHF. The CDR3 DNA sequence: TGCGCCACCCAGGGAGGGGCTCAGCCCCAGCATTTT.